This T cell receptor beta chain was sequenced in a study of CD8 T cells in ankylosing spondylitis (dated by TCRdb to 2016 to 2017). Study-wide context: The study profiled T cell receptor beta repertoires in healthy donors and ankylosing spondylitis patients to find disease-linked TCR variants. Peripheral blood was sampled, and synovial fluid was also collected from ankylosing spondylitis patients. The full study cohort comprised about 25 ankylosing spondylitis patients and about 110 healthy donors.

The trim is 5 bases for V and 4 bases for J, with a gap of 12 bases between the germline ends. From the cysteine through the phenylalanine, the CDR3 covers 13 amino acids. The only DNA kept is the CDR3, 39 bases in frame from the first base. The CDR1 and CDR2 encoded by the germline V gene (reference sequence) are MNHEY and SMNVEV. Study-level results and caveats: Some of the motif variants had been reported before in the synovial fluid and blood of reactive arthritis patients, a finding that suggests common disease-initiation mechanisms. The disease-linked clones were reported as significantly enriched in matched synovial fluid samples from ankylosing spondylitis patients. A TCR beta motif made up of roughly eight highly homologous amino acid variants appeared to be characteristic of blood from ankylosing spondylitis patients. A CD8+ phenotype was shown by the disease-linked clones, which were found at relatively low frequencies in peripheral blood.

TCRdb names Illumina HiSeq 2500 as the instrument used. Quantitative 5'-RACE with molecular barcodes was used to prepare TCR beta libraries. In the authors' own workflow: Disease-linked TCR variants were identified with a new computational method built on a probabilistic model of VDJ rearrangement. The public reads were run again by TCRdb, first through fastp at Q25 and then through MiXCR, and only productive beta chains were kept. Identical CDR3 proteins give one entry, which carries the most common genes and DNA. The V and J calls were not made by the authors but by TCRdb's processing. In this sample the table shows roughly 700,000 distinct CDR3 sequences, 15% to 20% of which occur a single time. Roughly a fifth of the sample is held by the ten biggest clonotypes. This clonotype was found a few times. It lacks a known antigen. Base qualities are missing; no much larger clone stands one base away.

This TCR derives from a male donor with ankylosing spondylitis. Rearrangement joined TRBV27 to TRBJ2-7, with no confidently assigned D gene. Sequencing was carried out using blood, either unsorted or a sorted T cell fraction (not recorded which). The nucleotide sequence reads TGTGCCAGCAGTATTATGCCCAGGTACGAGCAGTACTTC. Protein translation: CASSIMPRYEQYF.